Below, 5 T cell receptor beta chains from the same sample are listed, as sequenced in a study of CD8+ T cells in alopecia areata. Treatment: oral pan-JAK inhibitor, 5-10 mg twice daily. Sequencing relied on a cDNA template that was reverse transcribed from extracted RNA. TCRdb keeps only in-frame clones here, not all; method: immunoSEQ multiplex PCR. Here the sample spans around 110,000 clones, over 80% being singletons. Material: CD8+ T cells sorted from blood, obtained at week 24, from a patient treated with tofacitinib. These receptors originate from a human donor with alopecia areata.

The chain joins TRBV5-1 to TRBJ2-2; the D gene could be TRBD1 or TRBD2 (5 bases each). Between the trimmed V and J ends, which lost 0 bases and 5 bases, there was a span of 14 bases. The CDR3 runs to 16 residues. Germline lookup yields CDR1 SGHRS and CDR2 YFSETQ. The CDR3 DNA follows: TGCGCCAGCAGCTTGGCCGGGGCAGAGAGGACCGGGGAGCTGTTTTTT. Protein product: CASSLAGAERTGELFF.

V gene TRBV7-9 combines with J gene TRBJ2-1; no firm D call. CDR3 size: 12 residues. The germline V gene encodes CDR1 SEHNR and CDR2 FQNEAQ (reference sequence). The V end lost 1 base, the J end lost 9 bases, and 7 bases lay between the germline ends. In DNA, the CDR3 is TGTGCCAGCAGCTTAGGGCAGTTTGAGCAGTTCTTC. Residues: CASSLGQFEQFF. Together with reference TRBV7-9 and TRBJ2-1, the CDR3 gives the full variable domain: DTGVSQNPRHKITKRGQNVTFRCDPISEHNRLYWYRQTLGQGPEFLTYFQNEAQLEKSRLLSDRFSAERPKGSFSTLEIQRTEQGDSAMYLCASSLGQFEQFFGPGTRLTVL.

The gene calls are TRBV27 and TRBJ2-7, with 8 nucleotides matching TRBD1. The V gene's germline CDR1 is MNHEY and CDR2 SMNVEV (reference sequence). The CDR3 has 15 residues. V lost 2 bases, J lost 3 bases, and 6 bases stayed unmatched. CDR3 DNA sequence: TGTGCCAGCAGTTTAGGACAGGGTCCCCTCTACGAGCAGTACTTC. Amino acid sequence: CASSLGQGPLYEQYF.

The rearrangement uses TRBV5-1 and TRBJ2-2; a possible D gene is TRBD2 (6 bases). CDR3 length equals 20 residues. Per the germline V gene, CDR1 is SGHRS and CDR2 is YFSETQ. Between the trimmed V and J ends, which lost 0 bases and 2 bases, there was a span of 23 bases. DNA of the CDR3: TGCGCCAGCAGCTTGGCCGAGGGACTCCGTGGCGGGTTTAACACCGGGGAGCTGTTTTTT. This encodes CASSLAEGLRGGFNTGELFF. The complete variable domain, with remaining parts taken from reference TRBV5-1 and TRBJ2-2, reads KAGVTQTPRYLIKTRGQQVTLSCSPISGHRSVSWYQQTPGQGLQFLFEYFSETQRNKGNFPGRFSGRQFSNSRSEMNVSTLELGDSALYLCASSLAEGLRGGFNTGELFFGEGSRLTVL.

V usage is TRBV6-5 and J usage is TRBJ2-7; 11 bases align to TRBD1. The CDR3 is 14 amino acids. The germline V gene has CDR1 MNHEY and CDR2 SVGAGI. Trimming took 5 bases from V and 9 from J; bases not matched to a gene: 9. The DNA for the CDR3 is TGTGCCAGCAGTCCCGGGACAGGGGGGTATTGGCAGTACTTC. Translated, it gives CASSPGTGGYWQYF.